One sample yielded the 8 T cell receptor beta chains listed below, sequenced in a study of blood T cell repertoires in COVID-19. Only in-frame clones appear in the TCRdb table, and some are missing; sequencing was by immunoSEQ multiplex PCR. The sample holds hundreds of thousands of clones, about four fifths seen once. The specimen was PBMCs or T cells enriched from blood (not recorded which). The receptors shown here come from a man between 40 and 49 years old who had been exposed to COVID-19.

This chain joins TRBV19 and TRBJ2-7, with TRBD2 matching over 8 bases. Unmatched junction bases numbered 4, after V lost 3 bases and J lost 0 bases. Germline CDR1 and CDR2: LNHDA and SQIVND (reference sequence). This CDR3 is built from 15 residues. The CDR3 region has the DNA TGTGCCAGTAGTATCACTAGCGGCCTCTCCTACGAGCAGTACTTC. Translated: CASSITSGLSYEQYF. Full variable domain (rest looked up from reference TRBV19 and TRBJ2-7): DGGITQSPKYLFRKEGQNVTLSCEQNLNHDAMYWYRQDPGQGLRLIYYSQIVNDFQKGDIAEGYSVSREKKESFPLTVTSAQKNPTAFYLCASSITSGLSYEQYFGPGTRLTVT.

This chain uses TRBV27 with TRBJ1-5; 10 bases are a match to TRBD1. Trimming removed 6 bases from V and 0 bases from J; junction bases left unmatched: 8. The CDR3 extends over 17 amino acids. The germline V gene encodes CDR1 MNHEY and CDR2 SMNVEV (reference sequence). The CDR3 region has the DNA TGTGCCAGCAGGGGAGGACAGGGGGTTTATAGCAATCAGCCCCAGCATTTT. As protein: CASRGGQGVYSNQPQHF.

This rearrangement joins TRBV7-9 to TRBJ1-1, with 9 nucleotides matching TRBD1. Germline CDR1 SEHNR, CDR2 FQNEAQ (reference sequence). The CDR3 sequence is 17 residues long. V lost 0 bases and J lost 5; bases outside the gene matches: 10. CDR3 in DNA: TGTGCCAGCAGCTTAGCCCTGGGACAGGGTTCCGGGACTGAAGCTTTCTTT. Translating gives CASSLALGQGSGTEAFF. Drawing the rest from reference TRBV7-9 and TRBJ1-1, the complete variable domain is DTGVSQNPRHKITKRGQNVTFRCDPISEHNRLYWYRQTLGQGPEFLTYFQNEAQLEKSRLLSDRFSAERPKGSFSTLEIQRTEQGDSAMYLCASSLALGQGSGTEAFFGQGTRLTVV.

The rearrangement links TRBV5-1 to TRBJ1-1, with TRBD1 matching 11 bases. J was trimmed by 5 bases and V by 0 bases; bases with no gene match: 3. Germline lookup yields CDR1 SGHRS and CDR2 YFSETQ. This CDR3 comprises 15 residues. The DNA for the CDR3 is TGCGCCAGCAGCTTGGGGACAGGGGGCATAACTGAAGCTTTCTTT. Protein: CASSLGTGGITEAFF.

The genes are TRBV11-3 and TRBJ2-5, with a weak D call TRBD2 (5 bases). Germline CDR1 is SGHNT and CDR2 is YENEEA. The CDR3 is made up of 16 amino acids. V was trimmed by 5 bases and J by 4 bases, leaving 20 bases between them. CDR3 sequence: CASSLRRVGSRETQYF. The DNA of the CDR3 is TGTGCCAGCAGCCTCCGGCGGGTTGGGAGTAGAGAGACCCAGTACTTC.

The chain couples TRBV3-1 (or the pseudogene TRBV3-2) to TRBJ2-6; 7 bases agree with TRBD1. Germline V CDR1 and CDR2: LGHDT, YNNKEL (reference sequence). The ends lost 1 base at V and 0 bases at J; junction bases unmatched: 6. The CDR3 has 18 amino acids. The CDR3 DNA follows: TGTGCCAGCAGCCAAGTTTTTTGGGACAGCTCTGGGGCCAACGTCCTGACTTTC. Translation: CASSQVFWDSSGANVLTF.

The chain links TRBV4-1 to TRBJ2-7; possible D gene TRBD2, 5 bases. V was pared by 2 bases and J by 0 bases, with 17 bases between. The germline V gene encodes CDR1 MGHRA and CDR2 YSYEKL. This CDR3 region has 17 residues. In DNA, the CDR3 is TGCGCCAGCAGCCAACCTGACCGGACTTTGAGCTCCTACGAGCAGTACTTC. Translated, it gives CASSQPDRTLSSYEQYF.

V gene TRBV11-3 combines with J gene TRBJ2-1, with D possibly TRBD2 on 5 matching bases. Germline CDR1 is SGHNT and CDR2 is YENEEA. The V end was cut by 1 base, the J end by 3 bases, with 16 bases between. CDR3 length: 17 amino acids. In DNA, the CDR3 is TGTGCCAGCAGCTTAGCTCCGGGAAGGAGTGGCTACAATGAGCAGTTCTTC. Translated, it gives CASSLAPGRSGYNEQFF.